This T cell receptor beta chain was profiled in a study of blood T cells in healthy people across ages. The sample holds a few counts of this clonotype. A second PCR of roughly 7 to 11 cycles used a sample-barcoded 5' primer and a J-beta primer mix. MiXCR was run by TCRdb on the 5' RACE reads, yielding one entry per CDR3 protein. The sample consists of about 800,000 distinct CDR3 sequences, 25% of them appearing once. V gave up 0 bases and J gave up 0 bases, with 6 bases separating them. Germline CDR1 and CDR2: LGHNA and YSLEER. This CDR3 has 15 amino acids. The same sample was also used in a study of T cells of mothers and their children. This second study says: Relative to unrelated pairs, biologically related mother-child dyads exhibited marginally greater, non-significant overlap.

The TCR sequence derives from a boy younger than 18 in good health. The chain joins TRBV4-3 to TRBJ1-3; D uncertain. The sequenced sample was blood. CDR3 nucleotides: TGCGCCAGCAGCCAAGAAGGCAACTCTGGAAACACCATATATTTT. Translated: CASSQEGNSGNTIYF.